The TCR beta chain under discussion was sequenced for a study of read filtering for tumor transcriptome and immune sequencing (dated by TCRdb to 2019 to 2021). Study-wide context: The cohort was composed of about 16 male and 14 female patients, with a mean age of approximately 66 years and an age range of roughly 40 to 85. The study compared TCR repertoires from targeted immune repertoire sequencing and bulk whole-transcriptome sequencing run on the same bone marrow samples. As a main aim, a read-filtering strategy for immune repertoire data was addressed, with the specific question being whether clonotypes supported by a single read should be removed. After DNase treatment, whole-transcriptome libraries were prepared with the TruSeq RNA Access Library Prep Kit. By revised international staging, roughly 8 patients were R-ISS I, 16 were R-ISS II and about seven were R-ISS III. Per sample, about 4.05 to 10.27 million TCR-region mapped reads were obtained with IR-seq, compared with only about 80 to 1,400 with RNA-seq. General findings and caveats noted by the study authors: In IR-seq, around 85% of clonotypes but roughly 3.5% of total reads were represented by single-read clonotypes, whereas in RNA-seq, approximately 73% of clonotypes and almost 45% of reads were represented by single-read clonotypes. Compared with RNA-seq, IR-seq captured clonotypes at much greater depth and more reliably, and a smaller IR-seq throughput was enough to identify most of the shared clonotypes. The correlation between IR-seq and RNA-seq shared clonotype proportions rose when single-read clonotypes were removed. The sorted CD138-negative fraction was a mixed bone marrow immune population, not purified T cells.

This clonotype has a count of ten or more. There is no known antigen for this receptor. Base qualities are not recorded, but no much larger clone differs from it by a single base. Every patient had bone marrow sampled at the time of active disease. Isolation of bone marrow mononuclear cells was performed by Ficoll-Hypaque density gradient centrifugation. Myeloma plasma cells were removed and CD138-negative cells were collected by negative selection after labeling with CD138 magnetic microbeads on a MACS separator. Flow cytometry with CD138 antibodies on an Attune NxT was used to check how pure the isolated cells were. Total RNA was extracted using TRIzol reagent and was quantified on a NanoDrop spectrophotometer. For each patient, the CD138-negative bone marrow sample underwent paired RNA-seq and IR-seq. TCR libraries were constructed from approximately 0.4 ug RNA using the Immunoverse kit, and molecular barcoded adaptors covering alpha/delta and beta/gamma chains were employed. The same RNA used for transcriptome sequencing was used for TCR library preparation. An Illumina HiSeq 4000 with 2 x 150 cycles was used to sequence the TCR libraries. Under the source paper's analysis protocol: MiXCR aligned TCR reads to human V, D, J and C references and assembled the aligned reads into CDR3 clonotypes, with quality filtering and error correction included. The tcR package in R was used to analyze clonotype counts and gene usage diversity. For inspection of raw mapping reads, RNA-seq reads were mapped by STAR aligner version 2.5.3a onto GRCh37 of the human genome. To test the effect of sequencing depth on detected clonotypes, IR-seq fastq files were randomly downsampled using Seqtk 1.3. TCRdb redid the processing of the public reads, applying fastp at Q25 and MiXCR, and retained in-frame beta chains. For every CDR3 protein sequence, its rows merge into one entry that carries the most common genes and DNA. Here the V and J calls rest on TCRdb's processing, not on the authors' analysis. Recorded for this sample are about 130,000 distinct CDR3 sequences; approximately 13% of them occurred a single time. The top ten clones comprise 11% of the sample.

The CDR3 runs 12 amino acids, cysteine and phenylalanine included. Kept here is only the CDR3 DNA, which spans 36 bases and is read in frame from base 1. The germline V gene supplies CDR1 SQVTM and CDR2 ANQGSEA. Between the V and J ends, shortened by 4 bases and 8 bases respectively, the junction contains 11 bases. The chain is encoded by TRBV29-1 joined to TRBJ1-4; D gene: possibly TRBD1, on 5 matching bases. The clonotype comes from a donor at least 40 years old with multiple myeloma. Specimen: a population of CD138-negative cells sorted from bone marrow. The sample's cell subset or site, from its label and the paper: bone marrow mononuclear cells depleted of CD138+ plasma/myeloma cells by negative magnetic selection. The DNA is as follows: TGCAGCGTTGGCCGGGGCGAGGAAAAACTGTTTTTT. The translation is CSVGRGEEKLFF.